These T cell receptor beta chains were read from a single sample in a study of shared clonotypes between healthy human individuals. TCRdb's copy holds only in-frame clones and misses some; the assay was immunoSEQ multiplex PCR. The sample includes approximately 1,000,000 clones, 60% to 85% of them seen just once. Sample: memory CD4+ T cells from PBMCs. The receptors originated from a man aged 18 to 29 in good health. Some clones in this sample may be carry-over from other donors' samples. The CDR3 runs from the conserved cysteine through the conserved F or W. The order of the fields is clone size, D gene, J gene, V gene, CDR3 DNA, CDR3 protein. D genes are given only for firm matches. Size tells how often a clone was seen (once, few, many) or the class of an expanded clone, and some rows leave it out.

- - TRBJ2-1 TRBV6-5 TGTGCCAGCAGGGTCCGAGGGAGTTACAATGAGCAGTTCTTC CASRVRGSYNEQFF
few - TRBJ2-7 TRBV2 TGTGCCAGCACCGCGGAGGGTTACGAGCAGTACTTC CASTAEGYEQYF
once TRBD2 TRBJ2-3 TRBV9 TGTGCCAGCAGCGTAGAGGCACTAGCGGGAGGAAGTGTAGATACGCAGTATTTT CASSVEALAGGSVDTQYF
- - TRBJ2-1 TRBV25-1 TGTGCCAGCAGTGATTCGGGGCGGGGCTACAATGAGCAGTTCTTC CASSDSGRGYNEQFF
- - TRBJ2-2 TRBV5-1 TGCGCCAGCAGCTCCATGGCCGGGACCCTCACCGGGGAGCTGTTTTTT CASSSMAGTLTGELFF
- - TRBJ2-1 TRBV27 TGTGCCAGCAGTAGTCCCAGGGTAAACAATGAGCAGTTCTTC CASSSPRVNNEQFF
- - TRBJ2-7 TRBV6-6 TGTGCCAGCAGCCTTTCATACAAGAGCTACGAGCAGTACTTC CASSLSYKSYEQYF
once - TRBJ2-5 TRBV7-9 TGTGCCAGCAGCAAGCTTCGGCCAGACGGGGAGACCCAGTACTTC CASSKLRPDGETQYF
- - TRBJ1-5 TRBV5-1 TGCGCCAGCAGCTTGACCGGGGGGGATCAGCCCCAGCATTTT CASSLTGGDQPQHF
- TRBD2 TRBJ2-5 TRBV2 TGTGCCAGCAGTGAAGCGGTGACTAGCGCCCGAATGATACACTTC CASSEAVTSARMIHF
few - TRBJ2-3 TRBV9 TGTGCCAGCAGCGAAGGGCCCACAGATACGCAGTATTTT CASSEGPTDTQYF
few - TRBJ1-5 TRBV7-2 TGTGCCAGCAGCTTAAGAGCACAGGGAGCAAGTCAGCCCCAGCATTTT CASSLRAQGASQPQHF
- TRBD1 TRBJ2-1 TRBV5-6 TGTGCCAGCAGTTTGCCGGGGACAGGGGGTTACAATGAGCAGTTCTTC CASSLPGTGGYNEQFF
many - TRBJ1-3 TRBV21-1 TGTGCCAGCAGCGGATCTCATGGTGGAAACACCATATATTTT CASSGSHGGNTIYF
- - TRBJ2-1 TRBV5-4 TGTGCCAGCAGCCTTCCGGGACAAGGATGGGACAACAATGAGCAGTTCTTC CASSLPGQGWDNNEQFF
- TRBD1 TRBJ2-5 TRBV30 TGTGCCTGGAGTGTAAGGAGGACAGGGCAAGAGACCCAGTACTTC CAWSVRRTGQETQYF
many - TRBJ2-7 TRBV6-1 TGTGCCAGCAGTGAACAAGCCAGCTCCTACGAGCAGTACTTC CASSEQASSYEQYF